This is a list of T cell receptor beta chains from one sample in a study of cytomegalovirus exposure and HLA in healthy donors. Generated by immunoSEQ multiplex PCR, the TCRdb table keeps only in-frame clones and is missing some. The table lists under 250,000 clones, roughly 83% of them singletons. Sample: PBMCs. The receptors here all came from a boy between 2 and 10 years old in good health and CMV-seronegative. Both conserved end residues are part of each CDR3. The D gene is left open where the match is weak. Clone size appears in some rows only: once, few, many, or a class for an expanded clone.

abundance: -
d_gene: -
v_gene: TRBV7-9
j_gene: TRBJ1-4
CDR3aa: CASRSGATNEKLFF
CDR3nt: TGTGCCAGCAGGTCAGGGGCAACTAATGAAAAACTGTTTTTT

abundance: -
d_gene: -
v_gene: TRBV11-2
j_gene: TRBJ1-3
CDR3aa: CASSPNFSGNTIYF
CDR3nt: TGTGCCAGCAGCCCTAACTTCTCTGGAAACACCATATATTTT

abundance: -
d_gene: -
v_gene: TRBV5-1
j_gene: TRBJ2-1
CDR3aa: CASSLTPESVIYNEQFF
CDR3nt: TGCGCCAGCAGCTTGACCCCCGAGAGTGTAATCTACAATGAGCAGTTCTTC

abundance: -
d_gene: TRBD2
v_gene: TRBV15
j_gene: TRBJ2-7
CDR3aa: CATSIRGRAGPLLRDEQYF
CDR3nt: TGTGCCACCAGCATACGAGGGAGGGCTGGGCCCCTTCTTCGCGACGAGCAGTACTTC

abundance: -
d_gene: -
v_gene: TRBV5-1
j_gene: TRBJ2-5
CDR3aa: CASSLTADGFETQYF
CDR3nt: TGCGCCAGCAGCCTGACAGCTGATGGCTTTGAGACCCAGTACTTC

abundance: -
d_gene: TRBD2
v_gene: TRBV5-4
j_gene: TRBJ2-7
CDR3aa: CASSLASGAPYEQYF
CDR3nt: TGTGCCAGCAGCTTGGCTAGCGGTGCCCCTTACGAGCAGTACTTC

abundance: -
d_gene: -
v_gene: TRBV6-1
j_gene: TRBJ1-6
CDR3aa: CASSEPTGNSPLHF
CDR3nt: TGTGCCAGCAGTGAACCTACAGGGAATTCACCCCTCCACTTT

abundance: -
d_gene: TRBD1
v_gene: TRBV19
j_gene: TRBJ2-7
CDR3aa: CASSIAGQGSYEQYF
CDR3nt: TGTGCCAGTAGTATAGCCGGACAGGGTAGCTACGAGCAGTACTTC

abundance: once
d_gene: TRBD1
v_gene: TRBV19
j_gene: TRBJ2-1
CDR3aa: CASTSKQGARNEQFF
CDR3nt: TGTGCCAGTACCAGCAAGCAGGGGGCAAGAAATGAGCAGTTCTTC

abundance: -
d_gene: -
v_gene: TRBV27
j_gene: TRBJ1-2
CDR3aa: CASSFGNSYGYTF
CDR3nt: TGTGCCAGCAGTTTTGGCAATTCCTATGGCTACACCTTC

abundance: -
d_gene: TRBD1
v_gene: TRBV13
j_gene: TRBJ1-6
CDR3aa: CASRGASDLGTGFESPLHF
CDR3nt: TGTGCCAGCAGAGGGGCCTCGGACCTCGGGACAGGGTTTGAATCACCCCTCCACTTT

abundance: few
d_gene: -
v_gene: TRBV9
j_gene: TRBJ1-5
CDR3aa: CASSVAGESQPQHF
CDR3nt: TGTGCCAGCAGCGTAGCCGGGGAATCTCAGCCCCAGCATTTT

abundance: -
d_gene: -
v_gene: TRBV4-1
j_gene: TRBJ1-5
CDR3aa: CASSLFENQPQHF
CDR3nt: TGCGCCAGCAGCCTATTTGAGAATCAGCCCCAGCATTTT

abundance: -
d_gene: -
v_gene: TRBV19
j_gene: TRBJ1-1
CDR3aa: CASILGNTEAFF
CDR3nt: TGTGCCAGTATACTAGGGAACACTGAAGCTTTCTTT

abundance: -
d_gene: -
v_gene: TRBV15
j_gene: TRBJ1-2
CDR3aa: CATSRDLGGPTANYGYTF
CDR3nt: TGTGCCACCAGCAGAGATTTGGGGGGTCCGACCGCCAACTATGGCTACACCTTC

abundance: -
d_gene: TRBD1
v_gene: TRBV4-2
j_gene: TRBJ2-7
CDR3aa: CASSPRTGGYEQYF
CDR3nt: TGTGCCAGCAGCCCCAGGACAGGGGGGTACGAGCAGTACTTC

abundance: -
d_gene: -
v_gene: TRBV29-1
j_gene: TRBJ2-1
CDR3aa: CSVESRKPPSSYNEQFF
CDR3nt: TGCAGCGTTGAATCTAGGAAACCTCCGAGCTCCTACAATGAGCAGTTCTTC

abundance: -
d_gene: TRBD2
v_gene: TRBV5-4
j_gene: TRBJ2-1
CDR3aa: CASSFAAGVANEQFF
CDR3nt: TGTGCCAGCAGCTTCGCCGCGGGAGTGGCTAATGAGCAGTTCTTC

abundance: -
d_gene: -
v_gene: TRBV12-2
j_gene: TRBJ2-5
CDR3aa: CASRLKGYQETQYF
CDR3nt: TGTGCAAGTCGCTTGAAGGGGTACCAAGAGACCCAGTACTTC

abundance: -
d_gene: TRBD1
v_gene: TRBV27
j_gene: TRBJ2-7
CDR3aa: CASSPGTGDPEQYF
CDR3nt: TGTGCCAGCAGTCCCGGGACAGGGGATCCCGAGCAGTACTTC

abundance: -
d_gene: TRBD2
v_gene: TRBV7-8
j_gene: TRBJ2-1
CDR3aa: CASSFPGLARSNEQFF
CDR3nt: TGTGCCAGCAGCTTCCCGGGACTAGCGCGATCCAATGAGCAGTTCTTC

abundance: once
d_gene: TRBD1
v_gene: TRBV19
j_gene: TRBJ2-2
CDR3aa: CASSAYQGVGTGELFF
CDR3nt: TGTGCCAGTAGTGCCTATCAGGGGGTTGGGACCGGGGAGCTGTTTTTT

abundance: -
d_gene: -
v_gene: TRBV9
j_gene: TRBJ2-3
CDR3aa: CASSSLEDTQYF
CDR3nt: TGTGCCAGCAGCTCTCTAGAGGATACGCAGTATTTT

abundance: few
d_gene: -
v_gene: TRBV5-1
j_gene: TRBJ1-1
CDR3aa: CASSYEGVHTEAFF
CDR3nt: TGCGCCAGCAGCTATGAGGGGGTGCACACTGAAGCTTTCTTT

abundance: -
d_gene: TRBD1
v_gene: TRBV27
j_gene: TRBJ2-7
CDR3aa: CASSFVGQGVAYEQYF
CDR3nt: TGTGCCAGCAGTTTTGTCGGACAGGGAGTAGCCTACGAGCAGTACTTC

abundance: -
d_gene: TRBD1
v_gene: TRBV5-1
j_gene: TRBJ1-2
CDR3aa: CASSLFPDRGNGYTF
CDR3nt: TGCGCCAGCAGCTTATTCCCGGACAGGGGCAACGGCTACACCTTC

abundance: -
d_gene: -
v_gene: TRBV5-1
j_gene: TRBJ2-2
CDR3aa: CASSLELTTPNTGELFF
CDR3nt: TGCGCCAGCAGCCTGGAATTGACTACCCCGAACACCGGGGAGCTGTTTTTT

abundance: -
d_gene: -
v_gene: TRBV29-1
j_gene: TRBJ1-1
CDR3aa: CSVEDTVGGTEAFF
CDR3nt: TGCAGCGTTGAAGACACAGTCGGAGGCACTGAAGCTTTCTTT

abundance: -
d_gene: -
v_gene: TRBV11-3
j_gene: TRBJ2-3
CDR3aa: CASRRTEQSDTQYF
CDR3nt: TGTGCCAGCAGGAGAACGGAGCAATCAGATACGCAGTATTTT